The 22 T cell receptor beta chains below were found in one sample sequenced in a study of blood T cell repertoires in COVID-19. Sequencing used immunoSEQ multiplex PCR; TCRdb keeps in-frame clones, though not all of them. The sample includes some 200,000 clones, 90% to 95% of them seen just once. The sample comprised peripheral blood. The receptors were sampled from a young man with COVID-19, enrolled during active disease.

V is TRBV11-2 and J is TRBJ2-7, with TRBD2 matching over 9 bases. Germline V gene sequence: CDR1 SGHAT, CDR2 FQNNGV. V shed 5 bases, J shed 2 bases, and the junction held 10 bases outside the gene matches. This CDR3 has 16 amino acids. CDR3 sequence (DNA): TGTGCCAGCAGCCTAATAGCGGGGGTTAATCCCTACGAGCAGTACTTC. This encodes CASSLIAGVNPYEQYF.

The chain joins TRBV6-1 to TRBJ1-4; no clear D gene. Per the germline V gene, CDR1 is MNHNS and CDR2 is SASEGT. The V and J ends lost 1 base and 0 bases respectively, with 12 bases between them. This CDR3 region has 17 residues. CDR3 DNA sequence: TGTGCCAGCAGTGAAGGAGCGGGTCTGGCAACTAATGAAAAACTGTTTTTT. Residues: CASSEGAGLATNEKLFF.

This chain joins TRBV29-1 and TRBJ1-2; 8 bases are shared with TRBD1. The trim removed 7 bases at V and 3 bases at J, leaving 4 bases unmatched. The CDR3 has 12 amino acids. CDR1 and CDR2 from the germline V gene are SQVTM and ANQGSEA. The CDR3 sequence: CSAHRGDYGYTF. The CDR3 nucleotides are TGCAGCGCCCACAGGGGGGACTATGGCTACACCTTC.

This chain links TRBV5-6 with TRBJ1-4; weak D call: TRBD1 (6 bases). Germline V gene lookup returns CDR1 SGHDT and CDR2 YYEEEE. The CDR3 is made up of 13 amino acids. Trimming stripped 4 bases from V and 5 bases from J, with 9 bases between. This CDR3 is CASSPRGNEKLFF. Written as DNA, the CDR3 is TGTGCCAGCAGCCCCAGGGGAAATGAAAAACTGTTTTTT.

The CDR3 spells CASSQGAGRNSGNTIYF. The CDR3 bases are TGCGCCAGCAGCCAAGGAGCGGGACGAAACTCTGGAAACACCATATATTTT. The chain recombines TRBV4-1 with TRBJ1-3, with D possibly matching TRBD1 (5 bases). Trimming took off 1 base at V and 0 bases at J, with 13 bases between the two ends. CDR1 and CDR2 from the germline V gene are MGHRA and YSYEKL. The CDR3 runs to 17 residues.

This chain connects TRBV6-5 to TRBJ1-2, with D unclear. The CDR3 extends over 13 amino acids. Between the trimmed V and J ends, which lost 6 bases and 8 bases, there was a span of 16 bases. CDR1 and CDR2 (germline): MNHEY, SVGAGI. The CDR3 sequence: CASRVTEAAGYTF. The DNA of the CDR3 is TGTGCCAGCAGAGTCACGGAGGCCGCGGGCTACACCTTC.

This clone appeared a single time. V is TRBV6-5 and J is TRBJ1-3, with TRBD1 matching 7 bases. After removal of 5 bases from V and 2 bases from J, the junction contained 3 bases not matched to a gene. The CDR3 spans 14 residues. The germline V gene encodes CDR1 MNHEY and CDR2 SVGAGI. The DNA of the CDR3 is TGTGCCAGCAGTAAAACAGGGGCTGGAAACACCATATATTTT. It translates to CASSKTGAGNTIYF.

The chain is built from TRBV4-1 and TRBJ1-2; D is possibly TRBD1 (6 bases). CDR3 length: 15 amino acids. The V gene lost 0 bases and the J gene lost 4 bases, with 12 bases spanning the gap. Germline lookup yields CDR1 MGHRA and CDR2 YSYEKL. CDR3 loop: CASSQDRGGVYGYTF. The CDR3 coding sequence is TGCGCCAGCAGCCAAGATAGGGGGGGGGTCTATGGCTACACCTTC.

The rearrangement uses TRBV7-9 and TRBJ2-7, with D possibly matching TRBD1 (5 bases). V gave up 5 bases and J gave up 1 base, with 18 bases separating them. Germline loops: CDR1 SEHNR, CDR2 FQNEAQ (reference sequence). The CDR3 loop spans 16 amino acids. CDR3 sequence: CASSPTAGPWSYEQYF. CDR3 in DNA: TGTGCCAGCAGCCCGACAGCAGGACCGTGGTCCTACGAGCAGTACTTC.

Remarks on this clone: Other nucleotide sequences in the sample specify the same CDR3. The chain couples TRBV6-5 to TRBJ1-5; D perhaps matches TRBD1 (5 bases). CDR3 length: 12 amino acids. Germline assignment: CDR1 MNHEY and CDR2 SVGAGI. V lost 5 bases and J lost 7, with 9 bases in between. CDR3 coding DNA: TGTGCCAGCAGTACGGACACCCAGCCCCAGCATTTT. This translates into CASSTDTQPQHF.

For the CDR3, the DNA is TGTGCCAGCAGCCCAGGACAGGGGTTAGGCTACACCTTC. Its translation: CASSPGQGLGYTF. This chain links TRBV9 with TRBJ1-2; 9 nucleotides agree with TRBD1. This CDR3 has 13 amino acids. Germline V lookup: CDR1 SGDLS, CDR2 YYNGEE. V was clipped by 4 bases and J by 8 bases; unmatched bases: 6. The full variable domain, completed using reference TRBV9 and TRBJ1-2, is DSGVTQTPKHLITATGQRVTLRCSPRSGDLSVYWYQQSLDQGLQFLIQYYNGEERAKGNILERFSAQQFPDLHSELNLSSLELGDSALYFCASSPGQGLGYTFGSGTRLTVV.

The rearrangement joins TRBV11-1 to TRBJ2-1; D may be TRBD2 (6 bases). The CDR3 consists of 16 residues. Trimming left V 1 base short and J 0 bases short, with 10 bases between. Germline CDR1 reads SGHAT; CDR2 reads FQDESV (reference sequence). The CDR3: CASSLGDGSSYNEQFF. The CDR3 DNA sequence: TGTGCCAGCAGCTTAGGGGACGGGAGCTCCTACAATGAGCAGTTCTTC.

CDR3 protein: CASSLGTGATPIKLFF. Written as DNA, the CDR3 is TGTGCCAGCAGCCTAGGGACAGGGGCCACCCCGATCAAACTGTTTTTT. This sequence joins TRBV3-1 (or the pseudogene TRBV3-2) and TRBJ1-4, with 10 nucleotides matching TRBD1. The junction had 13 bases not matched to a gene; V was cut back by 4 bases and J by 11 bases. Germline lookup yields CDR1 LGHDT and CDR2 YNNKEL (reference sequence). This CDR3 has 16 residues.

CDR3 amino acids: CASSESGLNTEAFF. CDR3 DNA: TGTGCCAGCAGTGAATCAGGCTTGAACACTGAAGCTTTCTTT. This chain uses TRBV2 with TRBJ1-1, with D unclear. The germline CDR1 and CDR2 sequences are SNHLY and FYNNEI. V gave up 2 bases and J gave up 0 bases, with 7 bases separating them. The CDR3 contains 14 residues. The whole variable domain, filled in from reference TRBV2 and TRBJ1-1, reads EPEVTQTPSHQVTQMGQEVILRCVPISNHLYFYWYRQILGQKVEFLVSFYNNEISEKSEIFDDQFSVERPDGSNFTLKIRSTKLEDSAMYFCASSESGLNTEAFFGQGTRLTVV.

The rearrangement links TRBV6-6 to TRBJ1-1; D possibly corresponds to TRBD1 (5 bases). Trimming cost V 3 bases and J 8 bases, with 7 bases left between them. The germline gives CDR1 MNHNY, CDR2 SVGAGI (reference sequence). The length of the CDR3 is 11 residues. CDR3 loop: CASSYGGEAFF. The CDR3 coding sequence is TGTGCCAGCAGTTATGGGGGGGAAGCTTTCTTT.

The chain's CDR3 is CASSGTSEHAVYQETQYF. The CDR3 DNA follows: TGTGCCAGCAGCGGGACTAGCGAGCACGCCGTTTACCAAGAGACCCAGTACTTC. The V call is TRBV5-4, the J call TRBJ2-5; TRBD2 agrees at 10 bases. The germline V gene has CDR1 SGHNT and CDR2 YYREEE (reference sequence). The CDR3 covers 18 residues. The J segment lost 0 bases and the V segment lost 4 bases, leaving 12 bases of the junction unmatched.

This clone was counted a single time. The rearrangement joins TRBV5-1 to TRBJ1-3, with D maybe TRBD1 (6 bases). This CDR3 region has 15 residues. Between the trimmed V and J ends, which lost 1 base and 11 bases, there was a span of 19 bases. In germline, CDR1 is SGHRS, CDR2 YFSETQ. The CDR3 nucleotides read TGCGCCAGCAGCTTGAAAGTAGGGGGATTGAACGCCATATATTTT. Translated: CASSLKVGGLNAIYF.

This clone has only a few counts. The gene calls are TRBV2 and TRBJ2-7; a possible D gene is TRBD1 (6 bases). The CDR3 loop spans 12 amino acids. Looked up from germline, CDR1 is SNHLY and CDR2 is FYNNEI. V was trimmed by 4 bases and J by 3 bases, leaving 7 bases between them. Here the CDR3 reads CASSGQVYEQYF. CDR3 in DNA: TGTGCCAGCAGTGGACAGGTCTACGAGCAGTACTTC.

This clone has just a few counts. The chain links TRBV29-1 to TRBJ1-2, with 9 bases that match TRBD1. The CDR3 is 12 residues long. Germline V gene sequence: CDR1 SQVTM, CDR2 ANQGSEA. Unmatched junction bases numbered 2, after V lost 4 bases and J lost 5 bases. Written as DNA, the CDR3 is TGCAGCGTTGGACAGGGGGAGTATGGCTACACCTTC. Translation: CSVGQGEYGYTF.

V is TRBV29-1 and J is TRBJ2-3; TRBD2 aligns across 12 bases. Germline trimming cut 7 bases from V and 3 bases from J; bases unmatched to any gene: 8. The germline CDR1 and CDR2 sequences are SQVTM and ANQGSEA. There are 15 residues in the CDR3. In DNA, the CDR3 is TGCAGCGCCATGACTAGCGGGGGAGCGACAGATACGCAGTATTTT. Protein: CSAMTSGGATDTQYF.

The V call is TRBV3-1 (or the pseudogene TRBV3-2), the J call TRBJ1-1, with TRBD1 identical over 7 bases. The length of the CDR3 is 13 residues. The germline V gene has CDR1 LGHDT and CDR2 YNNKEL (reference sequence). V lost 4 bases, J lost 4 bases, and 3 bases stayed unmatched. CDR3 loop: CASSPWTGTEAFF. Here the CDR3 DNA reads TGTGCCAGCAGCCCGTGGACAGGCACTGAAGCTTTCTTT.

CDR3 DNA: TGTGCCAGCAGCCGGGACAGGGGGATCTATGGCTACACCTTC. Translating gives CASSRDRGIYGYTF. This sequence joins TRBV2 and TRBJ1-2; the match to TRBD1 covers 11 bases. The CDR3 length is 14 residues. J was trimmed by 4 bases and V by 6 bases; bases with no gene match: 4. Germline V gene data show CDR1 as SNHLY and CDR2 as FYNNEI.